This TCR beta chain is drawn from a study of blood T cell repertoires in COVID-19. The protocol was immunoSEQ multiplex PCR, while the TCRdb copy is restricted to in-frame clones and leaves out a portion. The profile shows approximately 210,000 clones, approximately 91% of them singletons. The J segment lost 8 bases and the V segment lost 6 bases, leaving 6 bases of the junction unmatched. CDR1 and CDR2 from the germline V gene are MNHEY and SVGAGI. The CDR3 is made up of 15 amino acids. The sample consisted of peripheral blood. The clonotype was recovered from a woman in her 40s with acute or convalescent COVID-19. The chain is built from TRBV6-5 and TRBJ2-2; 13 bases map to TRBD2. CDR3 DNA: TGTGCCAGCAGCGAGACTAGCGGGGGGCCGGGGGAGCTGTTTTTT. This codes for CASSETSGGPGELFF.